This T cell receptor beta chain was observed in a study of blood T cell repertoires in COVID-19. Comments on this clone: Other DNA sequences of this sample code for an identical CDR3.

Adults between roughly 18 and 89 years of age took part from 24 US areas. The ends were cut back, 3 bases at V and 0 bases at J, with 8 bases in the middle. CDR1 is ENHRY and CDR2 is SYGVKD in the germline V gene. This CDR3 is built from 14 residues. Sequencing used immunoSEQ multiplex PCR; TCRdb keeps in-frame clones, though not all of them. The sample consists of some 460,000 clones, around 90% of them appearing once. The sample taken for sequencing was PBMCs or T cells enriched from blood (not recorded which). This rearrangement joins TRBV10-3 to TRBJ1-1; D is possibly TRBD1 (6 bases). The source is a woman aged 18-35 years who had recovered from COVID-19. CDR3 coding DNA: TGTGCCATCAGTGAAGGACAGCTGAACACTGAAGCTTTCTTT. Encoded protein: CAISEGQLNTEAFF.